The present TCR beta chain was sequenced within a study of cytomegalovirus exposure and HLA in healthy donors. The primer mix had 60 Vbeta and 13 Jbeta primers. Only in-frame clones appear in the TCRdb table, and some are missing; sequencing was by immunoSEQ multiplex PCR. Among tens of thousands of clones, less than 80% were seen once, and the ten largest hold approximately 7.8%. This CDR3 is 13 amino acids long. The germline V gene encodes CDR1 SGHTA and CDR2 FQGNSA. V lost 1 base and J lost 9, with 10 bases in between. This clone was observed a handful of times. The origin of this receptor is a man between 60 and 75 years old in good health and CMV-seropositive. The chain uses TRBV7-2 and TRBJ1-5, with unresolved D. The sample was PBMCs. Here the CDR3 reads CASSLGHGVPQHF. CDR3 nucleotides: TGTGCCAGCAGCTTAGGCCACGGAGTGCCCCAGCATTTT.